The 14 T cell receptor beta chains presented below share a single source sample, sequenced in a study of blood T cell repertoires in COVID-19. The assay was immunoSEQ multiplex PCR, and TCRdb's table has in-frame clones only and misses some. Of about 240,000 clones listed, approximately 86% are singletons. Sequencing input: PBMCs or T cells enriched from blood (not recorded which). These receptor sequences come from a woman aged 35 to 49 with acute COVID-19.

The CDR3 here is CASSLGGSFNEQYF. CDR3 bases: TGCGCCAGCAGCTTGGGTGGGAGTTTTAACGAGCAGTACTTC. V is TRBV5-1 and J is TRBJ2-7; possible D gene TRBD2, 5 bases. Germline V gives CDR1 SGHRS, CDR2 YFSETQ. The CDR3 loop spans 14 amino acids. Trimming left V 0 bases short and J 5 bases short, with 12 bases between.

This clone has just one count. The chain is built from TRBV6-5 and TRBJ2-1; TRBD1 matches at 8 bases. The CDR3 extends over 15 amino acids. The V segment lost 4 bases and the J segment 6 bases; nucleotides outside the gene matches: 8. Germline CDR1 and CDR2: MNHEY and SVGAGI. The CDR3 coding sequence is TGTGCCAGCAGTTTGTGGGACAGGAACATCAATGAGCAGTTCTTC. This codes for CASSLWDRNINEQFF.

V usage is TRBV27 and J usage is TRBJ2-7; D remains ambiguous. Trimming shortened V by 11 bases and J by 2 bases, and 4 bases separated the two germline ends. This CDR3 contains 9 residues. Looked up from germline, CDR1 is MNHEY and CDR2 is SMNVEV (reference sequence). The CDR3 nucleotides read TGTGCCCTAGCCTACGAGCAGTACTTC. Protein sequence: CALAYEQYF.

This chain uses TRBV27 with TRBJ2-7; no clear D. CDR3 length: 16 residues. V lost 0 bases and J 2 bases, leaving 14 bases between the germline ends. Germline V CDR1 and CDR2: MNHEY, SMNVEV (reference sequence). CDR3 in DNA: TGTGCCAGCAGTTTATCAACGAGGTTGCTCCCCTACGAGCAGTACTTC. Translation: CASSLSTRLLPYEQYF.

The rearrangement links TRBV5-1 to TRBJ2-5, with 9 bases matching TRBD1. V dropped 4 bases and J dropped 5; count of bases not matched to a gene: 3. The CDR3 length is 13 residues. CDR1 is SGHRS, CDR2 YFSETQ, per germline. The CDR3 DNA is TGCGCCAGCAGCCCCGGGACAGGGGAGACCCAGTACTTC. It is translated as CASSPGTGETQYF.

In this sample, this clone turned up once. The V and J genes are TRBV11-3 and TRBJ2-1; D perhaps matches TRBD2 (6 bases). This CDR3 has 14 residues. V lost 6 bases, J lost 2 bases, and 11 bases lay in between. The germline V gene encodes CDR1 SGHNT and CDR2 YENEEA. CDR3 residues: CASSGGTAYNEQFF. For the CDR3, the DNA is TGTGCCAGCAGTGGCGGGACGGCCTACAATGAGCAGTTCTTC.

This clone was recorded once. This chain uses TRBV6-1 with TRBJ2-1, with 8 positions matching TRBD1. Looked up from germline, CDR1 is MNHNS and CDR2 is SASEGT. The CDR3 is 17 amino acids. J gave up 6 bases and V 4 bases, and 14 bases lay outside the gene matches. The chain's CDR3 is CASSAHYRGQVFNEQFF. Here the CDR3 DNA reads TGTGCCAGCAGTGCGCACTACCGGGGACAGGTTTTCAATGAGCAGTTCTTC.

This clone was counted between two and nine times. The rearrangement links TRBV20-1 to TRBJ2-1; D call uncertain. With 0 bases removed from V and 10 bases from J, the gap between germline ends came to 4 bases. In germline, CDR1 is DFQATT, CDR2 SNEGSKA (reference sequence). This CDR3 has 10 residues. The CDR3 here is CSARDGEQFF. Written as DNA, the CDR3 is TGCAGTGCTAGAGACGGGGAGCAGTTCTTC.

This clone was detected a few times. This chain connects TRBV4-1 to TRBJ2-1, with D tentatively TRBD1 (5 bases). V was pared by 4 bases and J by 0 bases, with 10 bases between. The CDR3 sequence is 15 residues long. The germline V gene has CDR1 MGHRA and CDR2 YSYEKL. For the CDR3, the DNA is TGCGCCAGCAGCCTCCTACAGGACTCCTACAATGAGCAGTTCTTC. Translation gives CASSLLQDSYNEQFF.

This rearrangement joins TRBV11-3 to TRBJ2-1; 7 bases are shared with TRBD2. V lost 5 bases, J lost 5 bases, and 15 bases stayed unmatched. Germline V CDR1 and CDR2: SGHNT, YENEEA. The CDR3 has 17 residues. CDR3 in DNA: TGTGCCAGCAGCCCCGGATGGAGCGGGGCCGGGAACAATGAGCAGTTCTTC. Its protein is CASSPGWSGAGNNEQFF. The entire variable domain, with the rest obtained from reference TRBV11-3 and TRBJ2-1, is as follows: EAGVVQSPRYKIIEKKQPVAFWCNPISGHNTLYWYLQNLGQGPELLIRYENEEAVDDSQLPKDRFSAERLKGVDSTLKIQPAELGDSAVYLCASSPGWSGAGNNEQFFGPGTRLTVL.

DNA for the CDR3: TGCAGCGTTGTTGCGTCGGTCGGCTCCTACGAGCAGTACTTC. Residues: CSVVASVGSYEQYF. J is TRBJ2-7 and V is TRBV29-1; unclear D gene. The germline V gene has CDR1 SQVTM and CDR2 ANQGSEA. The CDR3 is 14 amino acids. V lost 4 bases, J lost 0 bases, and 13 bases lay in between.

The V call is TRBV5-1, the J call TRBJ2-3; 11 nucleotides agree with TRBD2. The CDR3 runs 15 residues. CDR1 SGHRS and CDR2 YFSETQ come from the germline V gene. V shed 6 bases and J 3 bases; nucleotides not matched to a gene: 6. The CDR3 sequence: CASTLLAGVTDTQYF. The CDR3 region has the DNA TGCGCCAGCACTCTACTAGCGGGAGTTACAGATACGCAGTATTTT.

This chain connects TRBV19 to TRBJ2-3, with 8 bases aligning to TRBD1. CDR3 length: 16 amino acids. CDR1 is LNHDA, CDR2 SQIVND, per germline (reference sequence). V lost 3 bases to trimming and J lost 0 bases; unmatched junction nucleotides: 5. In DNA, the CDR3 is TGTGCCAGTAGTATCGGACAGGGAGGTAGCACAGATACGCAGTATTTT. Its translation is CASSIGQGGSTDTQYF.

This clone turned up a few times. The sample holds other DNA sequences that translate to the same CDR3. This sequence joins TRBV6-5 and TRBJ1-2; D gene uncertain. This CDR3 has 12 residues. Germline lookup yields CDR1 MNHEY and CDR2 SVGAGI. Trimming shortened V by 0 bases and J by 8 bases, and 7 bases separated the two germline ends. The CDR3 DNA reads as TGTGCCAGCAGTTACTCTTCCGGGGGCTACACCTTC. It yields the protein CASSYSSGGYTF.